These 10 T cell receptor beta chains were all obtained from the same sample, sequenced in a study of CD8+ T cells in alopecia areata. Reverse transcribed after extraction, RNA yielded cDNA as the sequencing template. The protocol was immunoSEQ multiplex PCR, while the TCRdb copy is restricted to in-frame clones and leaves out a portion. Of over 60,000 clones in the sample, 35% to 55% were seen once. Treatment described: oral pan-JAK inhibitor, 5-10 mg twice daily. Specimen: CD8+ T cells sorted from blood, collected around week 37, from a patient treated with tofacitinib. Source of these receptors: a human donor with alopecia areata.

This clone was seen only a few times. This chain connects TRBV4-1 to TRBJ2-2; the D gene is possibly TRBD2 (6 bases). Deletions cut 0 bases from V and 6 bases from J, with 11 bases between. The germline CDR1 and CDR2 sequences are MGHRA and YSYEKL. There are 15 residues in the CDR3. The CDR3 coding sequence is TGCGCCAGCAGCCAAGATCGGAGGGGAGCCGGGGAGCTGTTTTTT. This translates into CASSQDRRGAGELFF.

The chain is built from TRBV29-1 and TRBJ2-3, with TRBD2 matching 7 bases. The CDR3 totals 14 residues. Trimming removed 7 bases from V and 3 bases from J; junction bases left unmatched: 10. Germline CDR1 reads SQVTM; CDR2 reads ANQGSEA. As DNA, the CDR3 is TGCAGCGGCGGTGGCGGGAGTGGAACAGATACGCAGTATTTT. This codes for CSGGGGSGTDTQYF.

V usage is TRBV30 and J usage is TRBJ1-2; 8 bases are a match to TRBD1. V was clipped by 6 bases and J by 4 bases; unmatched bases: 16. In germline, CDR1 is GTSNPN, CDR2 SVGIG (reference sequence). The CDR3 sequence is 16 residues long. The CDR3 nucleotides are TGTGCCTGCCCCAAAAGTCCCGACAGGGGACCCTATGGCTACACCTTC. Translation gives CACPKSPDRGPYGYTF.

This clone has only a few counts. The chain employs TRBV25-1 and TRBJ2-7, with 10 bases aligning to TRBD1. J gave up 1 base and V 6 bases, and 6 bases lay outside the gene matches. The CDR3 contains 15 residues. Germline CDR1 reads MGHDK; CDR2 reads SYGVNS. CDR3 bases: TGTGCCAGCAGACCTGGGACAGGGGTGTCCTACGAGCAGTACTTC. Translating gives CASRPGTGVSYEQYF.

CDR3 protein: CASSEFGRRGPEYEQYF. CDR3 sequence (DNA): TGTGCCAGCAGTGAATTCGGTCGGCGGGGGCCCGAATACGAGCAGTACTTC. The chain is built from TRBV27 and TRBJ2-7; D may be TRBD2 (7 bases). V gave up 5 bases and J gave up 4 bases, with 24 bases separating them. Germline V gene sequence: CDR1 MNHEY, CDR2 SMNVEV (reference sequence). The CDR3 totals 17 residues.

This clone has more than one count but fewer than ten. This chain connects TRBV6-1 to TRBJ2-5, with 7 bases lining up with TRBD2. The end of the DNA is better explained by TRBJ2-7, so the J call may be wrong. The CDR3 is 13 residues long. The germline V gene encodes CDR1 MNHNS and CDR2 SASEGT. The CDR3 loop is CASSVSGINEQYF. CDR3 DNA: TGTGCCAGCAGTGTGAGCGGGATCAACGAGCAGTACTTC.

The chain employs TRBV6-1 and TRBJ1-5, with TRBD1 identical over 10 bases. This CDR3 is built from 15 residues. J gave up 4 bases and V 6 bases, and 6 bases lay outside the gene matches. CDR1 is MNHNS and CDR2 is SASEGT in the germline V gene. The DNA for the CDR3 is TGTGCCAGCAGAATAGGGACAGGGGTTAATCAGCCCCAGCATTTT. Translating gives CASRIGTGVNQPQHF.

This clone has just a few counts. This chain connects TRBV29-1 to TRBJ2-1; 8 bases are a match to TRBD2. There are 15 residues in the CDR3. V was pared by 6 bases and J by 3 bases, with 10 bases of the junction left unmatched. Germline CDR1 and CDR2: SQVTM and ANQGSEA. The CDR3 DNA is TGCAGCGTCGCCGGGACTAGACAAATCTACAATGAGCAGTTCTTC. This sequence encodes CSVAGTRQIYNEQFF.

This clone was counted only a few times. This rearrangement joins TRBV7-9 to TRBJ2-5, with D unclear. The CDR3 extends over 14 amino acids. Between the trimmed V and J ends, which lost 1 base and 2 bases, there was a span of 8 bases. Germline CDR1 and CDR2: SEHNR and FQNEAQ (reference sequence). The CDR3 is CASSLGGIQETQYF. CDR3 nucleotides: TGTGCCAGCAGCTTAGGGGGAATTCAAGAGACCCAGTACTTC.

This chain links TRBV27 with TRBJ2-2; tentatively, D is TRBD1 (6 bases). Germline CDR1 and CDR2: MNHEY and SMNVEV (reference sequence). This CDR3 has 12 residues. The V and J ends lost 8 bases and 5 bases respectively, with 9 bases between them. This chain's CDR3 is CASRRGTGELFF. The CDR3 nucleotides are TGTGCCAGCCGCAGGGGAACCGGGGAGCTGTTTTTT.